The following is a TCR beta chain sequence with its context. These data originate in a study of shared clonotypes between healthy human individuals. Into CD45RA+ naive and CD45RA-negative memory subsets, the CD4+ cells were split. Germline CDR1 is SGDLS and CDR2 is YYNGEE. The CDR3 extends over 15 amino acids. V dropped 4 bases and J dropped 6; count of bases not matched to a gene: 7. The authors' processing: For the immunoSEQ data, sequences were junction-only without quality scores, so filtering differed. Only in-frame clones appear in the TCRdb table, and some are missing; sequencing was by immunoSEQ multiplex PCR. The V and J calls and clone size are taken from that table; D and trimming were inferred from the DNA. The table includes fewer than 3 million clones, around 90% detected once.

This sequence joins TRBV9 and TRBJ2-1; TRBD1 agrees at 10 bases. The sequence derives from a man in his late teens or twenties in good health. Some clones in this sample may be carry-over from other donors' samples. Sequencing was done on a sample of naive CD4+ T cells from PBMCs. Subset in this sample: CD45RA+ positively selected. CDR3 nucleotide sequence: TGTGCCAGCAGCCGACAGGGGGCGCGGAGCAATGAGCAGTTCTTC. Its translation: CASSRQGARSNEQFF.